These 13 T cell receptor beta chains were all obtained from the same sample, sequenced in a study of T cells in Graves' hyperthyroidism and ophthalmopathy. TCR beta CDR3 sequences were amplified from RNA transcripts. Researchers ran a first-round RT-PCR on the TCR CDR3 using the HTBI primer set. TCRdb re-called the multiplex PCR reads with MiXCR, one entry per CDR3 protein. Of hundreds of thousands of distinct CDR3 sequences listed, around 15% were seen once; the top ten hold roughly 10%. The sequencing input was blood. These receptors were collected from a woman aged 18 to 35 with Graves' hyperthyroidism.

The rearrangement joins TRBV27 to TRBJ1-6; possibly TRBD1 for D (6 bases). The V end was cut by 4 bases, the J end by 10 bases, with 14 bases between. Germline V lookup: CDR1 MNHEY, CDR2 SMNVEV (reference sequence). This CDR3 has 14 amino acids. CDR3 nucleotide sequence: TGTGCCAGCAGTTCCAGACAGGATCGGTCACCCCTCCACTTT. Encoded protein: CASSSRQDRSPLHF.

Many counts were recorded for this clonotype. V gene TRBV30 combines with J gene TRBJ1-2; 8 bases are shared with TRBD1. This CDR3 is 13 amino acids long. The germline gives CDR1 GTSNPN, CDR2 SVGIG (reference sequence). With 8 bases clipped from V and 6 bases from J, the junction kept 11 bases outside the gene matches. The CDR3 DNA is TGTGCCGGCAGAGTAGGACAGGGTGATGGCTACACCTTC. Its protein product is CAGRVGQGDGYTF.

This clonotype was seen more than once but under ten times. The CDR3 here is CASSLIYTLSGGRNTEAFF. The CDR3 region has the DNA TGCGCCAGCAGCCTAATCTACACCCTTTCGGGGGGCCGAAACACTGAAGCTTTCTTT. The V and J genes are TRBV4-3 and TRBJ1-1, with D maybe TRBD1 (6 bases). Trimming pared 4 bases from V and 2 bases from J, leaving 26 bases between. The CDR3 has 19 amino acids. Germline loops: CDR1 LGHNA, CDR2 YSLEER.

This clonotype occurred many times. This chain connects TRBV3-1 to TRBJ2-1, with D tentatively TRBD1 or TRBD2 (5 bases each). Germline values: CDR1 LGHDT, CDR2 YNNKEL (reference sequence). The CDR3 consists of 17 residues. V lost 4 bases, J lost 5 bases, and 21 bases lay in between. The CDR3 DNA is TGTGCCAGCAGCCCTCCCCTACAGGCGAGGGGCCACAATGAGCAGTTCTTC. As protein: CASSPPLQARGHNEQFF.

In this sample, this clonotype turned up a few times. The chain combines TRBV7-9 with TRBJ1-6; 8 bases are a match to TRBD1. This CDR3 comprises 17 residues. In germline, CDR1 is SEHNR, CDR2 FQNEAQ (reference sequence). The V segment lost 1 base and the J segment 3 bases; nucleotides outside the gene matches: 5. Here the CDR3 reads CASSLGKGQDYNSPLHF. For the CDR3, the DNA is TGTGCCAGCAGCTTAGGAAAGGGACAGGACTATAATTCACCCCTCCACTTT. Supplemented by reference TRBV7-9 and TRBJ1-6, the full variable domain reads DTGVSQNPRHKITKRGQNVTFRCDPISEHNRLYWYRQTLGQGPEFLTYFQNEAQLEKSRLLSDRFSAERPKGSFSTLEIQRTEQGDSAMYLCASSLGKGQDYNSPLHFGNGTRLTVT.

The chain employs TRBV29-1 and TRBJ1-5; D gene ambiguous. This CDR3 has 15 amino acids. V lost 4 bases to trimming and J lost 0 bases, with 13 bases between them. Per the germline V gene, CDR1 is SQVTM and CDR2 is ANQGSEA. CDR3 bases: TGCAGCGTTGCGCATCATCAGGATAGCAATCAGCCCCAGCATTTT. It specifies CSVAHHQDSNQPQHF.

This clonotype was seen repeatedly, ten times or more. The chain carries TRBV2 and TRBJ1-1; 8 nucleotides align to TRBD1. Germline V gives CDR1 SNHLY, CDR2 FYNNEI. The V and J ends lost 6 bases and 1 base, in that order; junction bases with no gene match: 4. This CDR3 is 14 amino acids long. Written as DNA, the CDR3 is TGTGCCAGCAGATACAGGGGGGAGAACACTGAAGCTTTCTTT. It translates to CASRYRGENTEAFF. The entire variable domain, with the rest obtained from reference TRBV2 and TRBJ1-1, is as follows: EPEVTQTPSHQVTQMGQEVILRCVPISNHLYFYWYRQILGQKVEFLVSFYNNEISEKSEIFDDQFSVERPDGSNFTLKIRSTKLEDSAMYFCASRYRGENTEAFFGQGTRLTVV.

This clonotype was counted at least ten times. V usage is TRBV2 and J usage is TRBJ2-2; TRBD1 might be the D (6 bases). The CDR3 consists of 14 residues. Trimming pared 7 bases from V and 4 bases from J, leaving 13 bases between. The germline CDR1 and CDR2 sequences are SNHLY and FYNNEI. CDR3 in DNA: TGTGCCAGCATGTCAGGGGCGGGCACCGGGGAGCTGTTTTTT. It codes for CASMSGAGTGELFF.

This clonotype was seen many times. The J gene is TRBJ2-6, the V gene TRBV5-1; D possibly matches TRBD1 or TRBD2 (6 bases each). This CDR3 contains 15 residues. V dropped 3 bases and J dropped 4 bases, with 11 bases sitting between them. Germline V gene lookup returns CDR1 SGHRS and CDR2 YFSETQ. CDR3 nucleotides: TGCGCCAGCAGCTACAGGGCGGGAGGGGCCAACGTCCTGACTTTC. Encoded protein: CASSYRAGGANVLTF.

This clonotype was detected ten times or more. The gene calls are TRBV2 and TRBJ2-1, with 14 bases that match TRBD2. Per germline, CDR1 SNHLY and CDR2 FYNNEI. The CDR3 runs to 18 residues. With 0 bases clipped from V and 9 bases from J, the junction kept 10 bases outside the gene matches. In DNA, the CDR3 is TGTGCCAGCAGTGAAGCCCCGGGACTAGCGGGAGTAAGGTCTGAGCAGTTCTTC. Translating it yields CASSEAPGLAGVRSEQFF.

This rearrangement joins TRBV28 to TRBJ1-5; perhaps TRBD1 as D (5 bases). The CDR3 is 20 residues long. The V end lost 3 bases, the J end lost 5 bases, and 29 bases lay between the germline ends. Germline V gene sequence: CDR1 MDHEN, CDR2 SYDVKM. The CDR3 is CASSLSHWGPAGLSHQPQHF. The CDR3 DNA reads TGTGCCAGCAGTTTGTCCCATTGGGGACCAGCCGGACTGTCCCATCAGCCCCAGCATTTT.

About this clonotype: Since a much larger clone is just one base distant, this may be a read error. Here the CDR3 reads CASSPSGGVQYGYTF. For the CDR3, the DNA is TGTGCCAGCAGTCCCTCAGGTGGGGTACAATATGGCTACACCTTC. This chain connects TRBV28 to TRBJ1-2; D is unclear. The CDR3 sequence is 15 residues long. The germline V and J ends were trimmed by 5 bases and 5 bases, with 18 bases remaining between them. The germline V gene has CDR1 MDHEN and CDR2 SYDVKM.

The chain uses TRBV20-1 and TRBJ2-7; no definite D call. The length of the CDR3 is 10 residues. The V and J ends lost 3 bases and 5 bases respectively, with 5 bases between them. Looked up from germline, CDR1 is DFQATT and CDR2 is SNEGSKA (reference sequence). The CDR3 sequence: CSASTNEQYF. The DNA of the CDR3 is TGCAGTGCTAGTACAAACGAGCAGTACTTC.